The clone carrying this T cell receptor (beta chain) was found a few times. What it recognizes is unknown. PCR was performed a second time for roughly 6 to 12 cycles using a sample-barcoded 5' primer and a J-beta primer mix. A template-switch adaptor that had 12 random nucleotides put a tag on each cDNA molecule. TCRdb recomputed calls from the 5' RACE reads with MiXCR, one row per CDR3 protein. The sample includes around 1,000,000 distinct CDR3 sequences, roughly a quarter seen only once; the top ten take less than 0.75%. The germline V gene encodes CDR1 MGHRA and CDR2 YSYEKL. V gave up 1 base and J gave up 4 bases, with 17 bases separating them. CDR3 length: 16 residues. The sample belongs to a study of blood T cells in healthy people across ages. Findings and caveats of the study: Per million T cells, the diversity of TCR beta decreased roughly linearly as age advanced.

This sample also appeared in a second study, on T cells of mothers and their children. That work states: Barcodes for each sample and 2-4 random nucleotides were added by the M1S primer used in the second PCR.

The sample consisted of blood. The source is a girl aged 2 to 9 in good health. The rearrangement uses TRBV4-1 and TRBJ2-7; D is unclear. CDR3 DNA: TGCGCCAGCAGCCAAGGAGCGAACACGAGGCTGTACGAGCAGTACTTC. Amino acids: CASSQGANTRLYEQYF.